The 13 T cell receptor beta chains below all came from one sample that was sequenced in a study of human T cells and chemical hapten exposure. As to time point: pre-sensitization, week 0. Indicated treatment: therapeutic diphenylcyclopropenone sensitization with weekly scalp DPC. TCRdb analysed the RACE reads with MiXCR anew, one entry per CDR3 protein. The sample has about 80,000 distinct CDR3 sequences, 13% to 15% seen once. The sample was whole blood, taken in connection with sensitization to the hapten diphenylcyclopropenone (DPC). Receptors originate from a woman between 45 and 65 years old with alopecia areata. Some clones in this sample may be carry-over from other donors' samples.

The sample holds many counts of this clonotype. The chain combines TRBV29-1 with TRBJ2-5; TRBD2 aligns across 7 bases. The germline V gene encodes CDR1 SQVTM and CDR2 ANQGSEA. The CDR3 totals 13 residues. J was trimmed by 9 bases and V by 3 bases; bases with no gene match: 10. CDR3 in amino acids: CSVEVEAGTAQYF. DNA of the CDR3: TGCAGCGTTGAGGTAGAAGCGGGGACGGCCCAGTACTTC.

The rearrangement links TRBV7-9 to TRBJ2-1; D remains unclear. Germline V gene lookup returns CDR1 SEHNR and CDR2 FQNEAQ (reference sequence). The CDR3 sequence is 10 residues long. Between the trimmed V and J ends, which lost 5 bases and 9 bases, there was a span of 5 bases. The CDR3 loop is CASSTLEQFF. In DNA form, the CDR3 reads TGTGCCAGCAGCACCCTTGAGCAGTTCTTC.

This chain joins TRBV18 and TRBJ2-7; TRBD2 agrees at 9 bases. The V gene end was trimmed by 4 bases and the J gene end by 12 bases; junction bases not matched to a gene: 4. This CDR3 has 11 amino acids. Per germline, CDR1 KGHSH and CDR2 LQKENI. This CDR3 is CASSLAGELYF. Written as DNA, the CDR3 is TGTGCCAGCTCACTAGCGGGAGAGTTGTACTTC. Based on the CDR3 plus reference TRBV18 and TRBJ2-7, the full variable domain is NAGVMQNPRHLVRRRGQEARLRCSPMKGHSHVYWYRQLPEEGLKFMVYLQKENIIDESGMPKERFSAEFPKEGPSILRIQQVVRGDSAAYFCASSLAGELYFGPGTRLTVT.

This clonotype turned up a few times. This chain uses TRBV9 with TRBJ2-7; D may correspond to TRBD1 or TRBD2 (5 bases each). The CDR3 runs 13 residues. V was clipped by 3 bases and J by 3 bases, with 10 bases between them. The germline CDR1 and CDR2 sequences are SGDLS and YYNGEE. The CDR3 here is CASSGGKGYEQYF. CDR3 DNA sequence: TGTGCCAGCAGCGGGGGGAAAGGCTACGAGCAGTACTTC.

The rearrangement uses TRBV11-1 and TRBJ2-7; 8 positions match TRBD1. V lost 5 bases, J lost 0 bases, and 6 bases stayed unmatched. Germline V gene sequence: CDR1 SGHAT, CDR2 FQDESV (reference sequence). CDR3 length: 15 residues. CDR3 in amino acids: CASSQSRGLSYEQYF. The CDR3, as DNA: TGTGCCAGCAGCCAGAGCAGGGGGCTCTCCTACGAGCAGTACTTC.

This clonotype was picked up a small number of times. This chain links TRBV7-2 with TRBJ2-1, with TRBD2 identical over 16 bases. In germline, CDR1 is SGHTA, CDR2 FQGNSA. There are 18 residues in the CDR3. The junction had 6 bases not matched to a gene; V was cut back by 6 bases and J by 1 base. CDR3 amino acids: CASRTGLAGGKSYNEQFF. The CDR3 bases are TGTGCCAGCAGGACGGGACTAGCGGGAGGGAAATCCTACAATGAGCAGTTCTTC.

The gene calls are TRBV3-1 and TRBJ2-1; possibly TRBD2 for D (6 bases). V was shortened by 6 bases and J by 9 bases, with 12 bases between the two germline ends. The CDR3 runs to 12 residues. Looked up from germline, CDR1 is LGHDT and CDR2 is YNNKEL (reference sequence). The CDR3 here is CASRSGTFEQFF. The CDR3 DNA reads as TGTGCCAGCAGGTCCGGGACTTTTGAGCAGTTCTTC.

The chain is built from TRBV7-2 and TRBJ1-3; D is undetermined. This CDR3 has 15 amino acids. CDR1 is SGHTA and CDR2 is FQGNSA in the germline V gene. Trimming removed 1 base from V and 2 bases from J, with 9 bases in between. CDR3 region: CASSLVWGTGNTIYF. Here the CDR3 DNA reads TGTGCCAGCAGCTTAGTCTGGGGAACTGGAAACACCATATATTTT.

The chain is built from TRBV12-3 or TRBV12-4 and TRBJ2-1, with 7 nucleotides matching TRBD2. The length of the CDR3 is 17 residues. V lost 3 bases and J lost 1; bases outside the gene matches: 9. CDR3 nucleotides: TGTGCCAGCAGTTTTTATGGGGCGGGAGATTCCTACAATGAGCAGTTCTTC. It is translated as CASSFYGAGDSYNEQFF.

This clonotype was counted ten times or more. The V gene is TRBV11-2, the J gene TRBJ2-1, with no clear D. Germline-derived CDR1 and CDR2 are SGHAT and FQNNGV. The V gene lost 4 bases and the J gene lost 5 bases, with 12 bases spanning the gap. This CDR3 is built from 14 residues. The CDR3 sequence: CASSSIRRHNEQFF. CDR3 nucleotide sequence: TGTGCCAGCAGCTCGATCCGGCGTCACAATGAGCAGTTCTTC.

Only a few counts were recorded for this clonotype. The chain recombines TRBV5-5 with TRBJ2-2, with TRBD2 matching over 8 bases. There are 17 residues in the CDR3. V shed 2 bases and J 3 bases; nucleotides not matched to a gene: 9. CDR1 is SGHKS, CDR2 YYEKEE, per germline (reference sequence). The DNA for the CDR3 is TGTGCCAGCAGCTTATCAGCGGGAGCGGGGGACACCGGGGAGCTGTTTTTT. This encodes CASSLSAGAGDTGELFF.

J is TRBJ1-2 and V is TRBV21-1; TRBD1, as called in the table, went unchecked against the DNA. TRBV21-1 is deemed a pseudogene. CDR3 length equals 13 residues. DNA of the CDR3: TGTGCCAGCAGCATACGGTCGGACAGGGGCTACACCTTC. As protein: CASSIRSDRGYTF.

Sample share makes this clonotype medium-sized. The V and J genes are TRBV7-2 and TRBJ2-7; D not certain. Germline V gene sequence: CDR1 SGHTA, CDR2 FQGNSA. The CDR3 contains 12 residues. V dropped 4 bases and J dropped 7 bases, with 11 bases sitting between them. The CDR3 DNA reads TGTGCCAGCAGCTCCATTACGTGGGAGCAGTACTTC. Translating it yields CASSSITWEQYF.